The sample holds a few counts of the clone carrying this TCR beta chain. The germline V gene encodes CDR1 SGHNT and CDR2 YENEEA. The CDR3 is made up of 12 amino acids. V shed 0 bases and J shed 9 bases, with 6 bases lying between them. This sample stems from a study of spatial heterogeneity in lung cancer. On the study more broadly: A unique TCR and UMI combination showed up more than ten times in raw reads, on average.

Time point meaning: sample taken at primary tumor resection. Without sorting, whole RNA was sequenced from tumor, nontumor lung or frozen PBMC. TCRdb reprocessed the 5' RACE reads via MiXCR and lists one record per CDR3 protein. The profile covers more than 80,000 distinct CDR3 sequences, with approximately 12% appearing a single time and roughly 41% taken by the ten largest. The rearrangement uses TRBV11-3 and TRBJ2-1; no clear D gene. The source material was PBMCs, sampled at surgery. The receptor comes from a male donor with early-stage non-small cell lung cancer. As DNA, the CDR3 is TGTGCCAGCAGCTTAGAGGTTGGTGAGCAGTTCTTC. Protein sequence: CASSLEVGEQFF. Filled out from reference TRBV11-3 and TRBJ2-1, the complete variable domain reads EAGVVQSPRYKIIEKKQPVAFWCNPISGHNTLYWYLQNLGQGPELLIRYENEEAVDDSQLPKDRFSAERLKGVDSTLKIQPAELGDSAVYLCASSLEVGEQFFGPGTRLTVL.